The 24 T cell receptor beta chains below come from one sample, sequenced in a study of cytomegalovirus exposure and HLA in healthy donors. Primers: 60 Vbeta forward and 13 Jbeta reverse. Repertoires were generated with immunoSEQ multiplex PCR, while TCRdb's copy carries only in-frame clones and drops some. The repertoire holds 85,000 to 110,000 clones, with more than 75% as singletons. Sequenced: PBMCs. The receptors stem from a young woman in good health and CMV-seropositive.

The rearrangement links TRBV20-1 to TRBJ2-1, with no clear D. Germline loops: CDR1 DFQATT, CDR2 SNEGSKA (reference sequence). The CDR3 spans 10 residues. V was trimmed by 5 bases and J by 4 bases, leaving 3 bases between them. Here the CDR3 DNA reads TGCAGTGCTGTATACAATGAGCAGTTCTTC. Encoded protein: CSAVYNEQFF.

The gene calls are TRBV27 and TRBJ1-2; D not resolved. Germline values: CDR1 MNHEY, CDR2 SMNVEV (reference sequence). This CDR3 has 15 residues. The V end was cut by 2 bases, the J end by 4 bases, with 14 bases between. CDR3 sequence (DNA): TGTGCCAGCAGTTTAGTGGGCAGGTCCAGCTATGGCTACACCTTC. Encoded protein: CASSLVGRSSYGYTF.

The CDR3 DNA reads as TGTGCCAGTAAGTCAGGAATGAACACTGAAGCTTTCTTT. The encoded protein is CASKSGMNTEAFF. The chain joins TRBV19 to TRBJ1-1; D gene unclear. V lost 7 bases, J lost 0 bases, and 9 bases lay in between. The CDR3 sequence is 13 residues long. CDR1 and CDR2 from the germline V gene are LNHDA and SQIVND (reference sequence).

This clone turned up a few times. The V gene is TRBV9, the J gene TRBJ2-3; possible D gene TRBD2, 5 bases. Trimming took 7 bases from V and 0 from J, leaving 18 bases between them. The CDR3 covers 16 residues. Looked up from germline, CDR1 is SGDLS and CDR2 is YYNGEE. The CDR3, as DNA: TGTGCCAGCTCAGCGTTGGGTAGCGTTAGCACAGATACGCAGTATTTT. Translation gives CASSALGSVSTDTQYF. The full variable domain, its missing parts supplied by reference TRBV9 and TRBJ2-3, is DSGVTQTPKHLITATGQRVTLRCSPRSGDLSVYWYQQSLDQGLQFLIQYYNGEERAKGNILERFSAQQFPDLHSELNLSSLELGDSALYFCASSALGSVSTDTQYFGPGTRLTVL.

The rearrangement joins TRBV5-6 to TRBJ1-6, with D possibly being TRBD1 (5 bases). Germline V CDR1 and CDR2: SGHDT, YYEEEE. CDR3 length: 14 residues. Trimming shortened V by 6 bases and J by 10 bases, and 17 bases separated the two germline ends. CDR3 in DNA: TGTGCCAGCACCCCAGAGGGGAGGGTATCACCCCTCCACTTT. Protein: CASTPEGRVSPLHF.

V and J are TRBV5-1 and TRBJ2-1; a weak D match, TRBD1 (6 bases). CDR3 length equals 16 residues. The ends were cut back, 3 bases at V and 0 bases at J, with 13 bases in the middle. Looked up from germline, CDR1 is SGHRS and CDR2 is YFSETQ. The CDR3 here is CASSSTGSSSYNEQFF. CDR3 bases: TGCGCCAGCAGCTCAACAGGGTCGAGCTCCTACAATGAGCAGTTCTTC.

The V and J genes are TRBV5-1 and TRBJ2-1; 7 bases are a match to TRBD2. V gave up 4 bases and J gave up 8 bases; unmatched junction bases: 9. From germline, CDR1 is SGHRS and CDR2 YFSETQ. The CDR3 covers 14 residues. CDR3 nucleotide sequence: TGCGCCAGCAGCGACGGACTAGTTATCGATGAGCAGTTCTTC. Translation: CASSDGLVIDEQFF.

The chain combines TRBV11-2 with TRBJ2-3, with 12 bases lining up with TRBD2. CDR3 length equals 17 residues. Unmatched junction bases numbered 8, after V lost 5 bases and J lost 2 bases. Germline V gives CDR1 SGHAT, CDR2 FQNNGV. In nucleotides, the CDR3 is TGTGCCAGCAGCCCGGGACTAGCGGGCAAAATCACAGATACGCAGTATTTT. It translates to CASSPGLAGKITDTQYF.

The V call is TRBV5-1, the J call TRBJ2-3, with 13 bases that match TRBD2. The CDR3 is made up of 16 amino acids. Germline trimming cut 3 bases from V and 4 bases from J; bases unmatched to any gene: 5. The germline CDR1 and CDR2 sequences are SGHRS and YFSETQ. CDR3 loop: CASSSGLAGSSDTQYF. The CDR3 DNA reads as TGCGCCAGCAGCTCGGGACTAGCGGGATCATCAGATACGCAGTATTTT.

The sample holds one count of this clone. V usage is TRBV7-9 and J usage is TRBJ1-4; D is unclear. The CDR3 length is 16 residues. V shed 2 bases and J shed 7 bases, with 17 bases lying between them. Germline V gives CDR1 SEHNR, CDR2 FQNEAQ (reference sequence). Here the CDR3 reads CASSLRLPGWSEKLFF. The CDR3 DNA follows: TGTGCCAGCAGCTTAAGGCTCCCTGGGTGGAGTGAAAAACTGTTTTTT.

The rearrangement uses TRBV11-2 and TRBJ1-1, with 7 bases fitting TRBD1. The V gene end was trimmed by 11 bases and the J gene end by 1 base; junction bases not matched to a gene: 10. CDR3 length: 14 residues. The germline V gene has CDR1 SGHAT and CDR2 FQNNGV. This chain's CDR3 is CACNAGTANTEAFF. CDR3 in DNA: TGTGCCTGCAACGCGGGGACAGCGAACACTGAAGCTTTCTTT.

CDR3 bases: TGTGCCAGCAGTTCAGCGGGGGTCGGACTTTATACGCAGTATTTT. Its translation: CASSSAGVGLYTQYF. J is TRBJ2-3 and V is TRBV28; 8 nucleotides match TRBD2. The CDR3 extends over 15 amino acids. Germline V lookup: CDR1 MDHEN, CDR2 SYDVKM. V lost 4 bases and J lost 7; bases outside the gene matches: 10.

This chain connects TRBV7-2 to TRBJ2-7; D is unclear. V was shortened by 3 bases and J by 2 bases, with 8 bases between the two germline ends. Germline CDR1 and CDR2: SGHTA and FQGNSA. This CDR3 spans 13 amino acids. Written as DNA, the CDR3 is TGTGCCAGCAGCTTTAATTCCCCCTACGAGCAGTACTTC. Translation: CASSFNSPYEQYF.

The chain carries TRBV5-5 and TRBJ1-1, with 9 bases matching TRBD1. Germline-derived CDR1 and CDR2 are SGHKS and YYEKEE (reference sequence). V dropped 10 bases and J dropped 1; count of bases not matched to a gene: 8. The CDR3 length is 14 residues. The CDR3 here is CAAELQGANTEAFF. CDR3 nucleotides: TGTGCCGCCGAGTTACAGGGGGCGAACACTGAAGCTTTCTTT.

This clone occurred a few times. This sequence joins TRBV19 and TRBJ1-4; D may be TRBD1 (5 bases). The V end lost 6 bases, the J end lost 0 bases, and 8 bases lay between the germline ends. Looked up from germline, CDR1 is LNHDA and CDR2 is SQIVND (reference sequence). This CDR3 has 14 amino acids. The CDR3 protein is CASRGGATNEKLFF. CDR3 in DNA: TGTGCCAGTAGGGGGGGAGCAACTAATGAAAAACTGTTTTTT.

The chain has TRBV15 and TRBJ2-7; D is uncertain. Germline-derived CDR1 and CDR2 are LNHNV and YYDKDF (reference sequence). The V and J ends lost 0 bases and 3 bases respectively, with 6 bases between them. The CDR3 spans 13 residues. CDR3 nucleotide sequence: TGTGCCACCAGCAGAGATACGAGCTACGAGCAGTACTTC. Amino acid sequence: CATSRDTSYEQYF. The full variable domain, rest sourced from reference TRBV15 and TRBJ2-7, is DAMVIQNPRYQVTQFGKPVTLSCSQTLNHNVMYWYQQKSSQAPKLLFHYYDKDFNNEADTPDNFQSRRPNTSFCFLDIRSPGLGDTAMYLCATSRDTSYEQYFGPGTRLTVT.

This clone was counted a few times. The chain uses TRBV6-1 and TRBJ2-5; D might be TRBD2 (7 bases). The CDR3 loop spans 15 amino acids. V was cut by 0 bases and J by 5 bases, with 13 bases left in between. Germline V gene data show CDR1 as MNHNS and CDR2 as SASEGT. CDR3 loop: CASSEAGGAGETQYF. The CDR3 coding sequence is TGTGCCAGCAGTGAAGCGGGGGGGGCGGGCGAGACCCAGTACTTC.

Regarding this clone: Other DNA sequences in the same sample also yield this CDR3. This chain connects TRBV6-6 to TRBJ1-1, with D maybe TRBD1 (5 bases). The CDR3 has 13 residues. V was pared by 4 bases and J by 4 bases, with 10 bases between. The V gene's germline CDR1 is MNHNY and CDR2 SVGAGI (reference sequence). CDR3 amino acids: CASSSYRGTEAFF. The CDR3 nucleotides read TGTGCCAGCAGTTCCTATAGGGGCACTGAAGCTTTCTTT.

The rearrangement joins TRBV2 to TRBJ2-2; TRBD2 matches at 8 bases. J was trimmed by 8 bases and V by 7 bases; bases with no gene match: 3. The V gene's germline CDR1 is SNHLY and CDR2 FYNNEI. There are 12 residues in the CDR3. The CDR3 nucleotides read TGTGCCAGCACGCGGGAGGCAGGGGAGCTGTTTTTT. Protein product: CASTREAGELFF. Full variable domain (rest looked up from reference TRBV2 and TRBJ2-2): EPEVTQTPSHQVTQMGQEVILRCVPISNHLYFYWYRQILGQKVEFLVSFYNNEISEKSEIFDDQFSVERPDGSNFTLKIRSTKLEDSAMYFCASTREAGELFFGEGSRLTVL.

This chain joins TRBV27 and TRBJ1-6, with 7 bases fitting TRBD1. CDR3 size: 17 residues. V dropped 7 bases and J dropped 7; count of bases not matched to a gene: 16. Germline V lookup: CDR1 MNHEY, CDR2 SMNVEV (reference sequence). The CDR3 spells CASTPPTGTKQNSPLHF. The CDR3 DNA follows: TGTGCCAGCACTCCTCCGACAGGGACCAAACAGAATTCACCCCTCCACTTT.

Here the CDR3 DNA reads TGTGCCAGCAGCGTGGTGGGAGGTCCCGCGGGCGAGCAGTACTTC. It yields the protein CASSVVGGPAGEQYF. V and J are TRBV9 and TRBJ2-7, with D perhaps TRBD2 (6 bases). The V end was cut by 2 bases, the J end by 6 bases, with 18 bases between. Looked up from germline, CDR1 is SGDLS and CDR2 is YYNGEE. The CDR3 extends over 15 amino acids.

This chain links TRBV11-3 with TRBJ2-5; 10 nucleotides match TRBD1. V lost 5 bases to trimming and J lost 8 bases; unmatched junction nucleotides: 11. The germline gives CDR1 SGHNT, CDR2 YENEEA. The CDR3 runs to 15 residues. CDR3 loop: CASSHTPGQGITQYF. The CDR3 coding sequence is TGTGCCAGCAGCCATACTCCGGGACAGGGGATAACCCAGTACTTC.

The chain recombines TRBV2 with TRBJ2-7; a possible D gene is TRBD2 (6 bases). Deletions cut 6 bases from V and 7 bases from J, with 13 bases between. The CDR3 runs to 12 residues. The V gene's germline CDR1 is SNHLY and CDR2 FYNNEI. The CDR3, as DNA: TGTGCCAGCAGGCAGGGACTGGAAGAGCAGTACTTC. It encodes CASRQGLEEQYF.

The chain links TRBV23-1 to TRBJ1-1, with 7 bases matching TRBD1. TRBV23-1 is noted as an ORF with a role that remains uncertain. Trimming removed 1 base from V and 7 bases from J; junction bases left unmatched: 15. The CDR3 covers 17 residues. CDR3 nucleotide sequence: TGCGCCAGCAGTCAATGGGGCCGCGGGACATGGACAGGTGAAGCTTTCTTT. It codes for CASSQWGRGTWTGEAFF.